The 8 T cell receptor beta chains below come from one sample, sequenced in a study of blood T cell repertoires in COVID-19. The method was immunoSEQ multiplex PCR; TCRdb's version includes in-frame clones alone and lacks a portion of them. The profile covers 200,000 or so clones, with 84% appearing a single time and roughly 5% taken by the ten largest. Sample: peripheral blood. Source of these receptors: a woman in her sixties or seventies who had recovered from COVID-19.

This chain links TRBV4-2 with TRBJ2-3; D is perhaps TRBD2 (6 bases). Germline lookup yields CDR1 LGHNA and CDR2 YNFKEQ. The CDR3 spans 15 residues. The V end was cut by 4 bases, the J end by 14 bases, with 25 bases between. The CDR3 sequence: CASSPPPGVPLIWYF. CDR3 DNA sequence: TGTGCCAGCAGCCCACCTCCGGGAGTCCCGCTCATTTGGTATTTT.

The CDR3 coding sequence is TGTGCCAGCAGCTCGCGATCAGCGGGGAGCACAGATACGCAGTATTTT. Residues: CASSSRSAGSTDTQYF. This sequence joins TRBV13 and TRBJ2-3, with TRBD2 matching over 7 bases. Germline trimming cut 4 bases from V and 0 bases from J; bases unmatched to any gene: 7. Per the germline V gene, CDR1 is PRHDT and CDR2 is FYEKMQ (reference sequence). The CDR3 is made up of 16 amino acids.

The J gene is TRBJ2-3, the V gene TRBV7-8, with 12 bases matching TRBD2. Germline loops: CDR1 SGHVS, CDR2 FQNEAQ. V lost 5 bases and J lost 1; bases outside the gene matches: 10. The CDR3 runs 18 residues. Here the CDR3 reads CASSPNPLAGGGTDTQYF. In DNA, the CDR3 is TGTGCCAGCAGCCCCAACCCCCTAGCGGGGGGGGGCACAGATACGCAGTATTTT.

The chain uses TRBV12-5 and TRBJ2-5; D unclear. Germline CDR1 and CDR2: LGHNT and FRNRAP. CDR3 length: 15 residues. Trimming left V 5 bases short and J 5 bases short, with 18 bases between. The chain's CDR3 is CASGPPVPNGETQYF. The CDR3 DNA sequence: TGTGCTAGTGGTCCACCGGTCCCCAACGGGGAGACCCAGTACTTC.

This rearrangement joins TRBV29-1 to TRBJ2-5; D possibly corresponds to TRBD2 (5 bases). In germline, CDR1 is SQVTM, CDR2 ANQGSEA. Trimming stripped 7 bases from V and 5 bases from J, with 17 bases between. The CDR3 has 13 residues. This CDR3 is CSASLGIRETQYF. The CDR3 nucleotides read TGCAGCGCCTCACTCGGGATTAGGGAGACCCAGTACTTC.

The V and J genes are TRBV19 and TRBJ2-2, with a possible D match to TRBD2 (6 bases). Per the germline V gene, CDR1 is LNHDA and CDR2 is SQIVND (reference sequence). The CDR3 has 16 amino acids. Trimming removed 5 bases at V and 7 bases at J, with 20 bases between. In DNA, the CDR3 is TGTGCCAGTAGTGTCTTTAGCCGTGGAGGGTTCGGGGAGCTGTTTTTT. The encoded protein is CASSVFSRGGFGELFF.

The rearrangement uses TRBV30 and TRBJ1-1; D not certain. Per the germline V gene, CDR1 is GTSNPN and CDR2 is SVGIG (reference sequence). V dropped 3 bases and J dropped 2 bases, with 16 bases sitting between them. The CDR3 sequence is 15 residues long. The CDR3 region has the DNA TGTGCCTGGAGGAGGGAGGGAGTCCCTAACACTGAAGCTTTCTTT. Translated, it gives CAWRREGVPNTEAFF.

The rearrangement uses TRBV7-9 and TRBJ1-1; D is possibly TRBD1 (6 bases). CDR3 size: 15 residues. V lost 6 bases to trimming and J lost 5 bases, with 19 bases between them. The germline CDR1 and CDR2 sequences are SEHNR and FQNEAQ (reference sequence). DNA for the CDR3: TGTGCCAGCAGTCACCCCGGGACACAAGATACTGAAGCTTTCTTT. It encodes CASSHPGTQDTEAFF.